The clone carrying this T cell receptor (beta chain) appeared once. The antigen is undetermined. The entry originates in a study of T cell responses to AZD1222 COVID-19 vaccine. Findings of the study overall: Spike-specific TCR breadth and depth went up after people got two AZD1222 doses. Donors were chiefly white British, with a greater number of females, and clonal diversity was perhaps underestimated. Reports say nearly half of spike-specific TCRs go after unmutated variant regions. At 160-218 and 743-854, vaccine-associated CD4 TCRs were dominant, and they spanned spike.

Repertoires were generated with immunoSEQ multiplex PCR, while TCRdb's copy carries only in-frame clones and drops some. The sample contains some 49,000 clones, over 65% of which appear only once. This clonotype was sampled from an adult in good health. The source was peripheral blood, collected on day 0 of AZD1222 vaccination.

The CDR3 DNA sequence: TGTGCCAGCAGCCTAAGAATGGACAGGGAAGGCGATGAGCAGTTCTTC. It yields the protein CASSLRMDREGDEQFF. The rearrangement uses TRBV6-2 or TRBV6-3 and TRBJ2-1; TRBD1 agrees at 8 bases. The germline V gene has CDR1 MNHEY and CDR2 SVGEGT. J lost 8 bases, V lost 6 bases, and 15 bases had no gene match. This CDR3 contains 16 residues.